What follows is one TCR beta chain and its context. Original processing methods: Reference gene primer amplification in the assay estimated nucleated cell counts. The data were produced by immunoSEQ multiplex PCR, yet TCRdb's version contains in-frame clones alone and is incomplete. The DNA was the basis for D and trimming; V, J and clone size are from that table. The sample shows roughly 220,000 clones, around 84% of them seen only once. This specimen belongs to a study of blood T cell repertoires in COVID-19. This TCR derives from a woman between 40 and 55 years old who had recovered from COVID-19. Sequenced material: peripheral blood.

The CDR3 is CASSYLQGLNTEAFF. For the CDR3, the DNA is TGTGCCAGCAGTTATCTCCAGGGCCTAAACACTGAAGCTTTCTTT. The chain recombines TRBV6-6 with TRBJ1-1; D possibly corresponds to TRBD1 (5 bases). Between the trimmed V and J ends, which lost 3 bases and 2 bases, there was a span of 13 bases. CDR1 is MNHNY, CDR2 SVGAGI, per germline (reference sequence). This CDR3 is 15 amino acids long.